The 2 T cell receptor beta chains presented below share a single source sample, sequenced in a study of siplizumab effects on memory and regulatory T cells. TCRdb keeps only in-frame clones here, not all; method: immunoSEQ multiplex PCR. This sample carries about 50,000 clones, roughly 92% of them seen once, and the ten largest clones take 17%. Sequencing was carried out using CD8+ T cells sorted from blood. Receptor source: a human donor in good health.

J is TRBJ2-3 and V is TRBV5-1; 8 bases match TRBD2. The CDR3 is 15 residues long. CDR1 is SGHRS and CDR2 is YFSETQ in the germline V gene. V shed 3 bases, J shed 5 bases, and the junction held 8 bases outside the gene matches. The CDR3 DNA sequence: TGCGCCAGCAGCTGGACGGGAGGGCCAGGAGATACGCAGTATTTT. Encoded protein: CASSWTGGPGDTQYF.

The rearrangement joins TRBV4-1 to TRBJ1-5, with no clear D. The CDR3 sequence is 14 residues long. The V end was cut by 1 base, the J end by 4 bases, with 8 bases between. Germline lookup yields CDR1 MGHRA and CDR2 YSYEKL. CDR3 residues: CASSQGPQNQPQHF. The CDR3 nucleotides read TGCGCCAGCAGCCAAGGCCCGCAAAATCAGCCCCAGCATTTT.